This paragraph covers one T cell receptor (beta chain) sequence. This entry belongs to a study of blood T cell repertoires in COVID-19. Trimming took off 2 bases at V and 4 bases at J, with 12 bases between the two ends. CDR3 length equals 15 residues. Germline loops: CDR1 SGHTA, CDR2 FQGNSA. Recruitment covered 20 to 25 US areas and drew participants whose ages spanned about 18 to 90 years. In the authors' workflow: Estimation of nucleated cell counts was performed using reference gene primer amplification. Sequenced by immunoSEQ multiplex PCR; TCRdb stores in-frame clones only, minus some. V and J calls and clone size are copied from that table; D and trimming were computed from the DNA. The sample contains roughly 170,000 clones, 84% of which appear only once.

The chain couples TRBV7-2 to TRBJ1-3, with a possible D match to TRBD1 (5 bases). The TCR comes from a man in his forties or fifties who had recovered from COVID-19. Sequencing was done on a sample of PBMCs or T cells enriched from blood (not recorded which). The CDR3 region has the DNA TGTGCCAGCAGCTTATACGCAGGGCAGGGAAACACCATATATTTT. It encodes CASSLYAGQGNTIYF.